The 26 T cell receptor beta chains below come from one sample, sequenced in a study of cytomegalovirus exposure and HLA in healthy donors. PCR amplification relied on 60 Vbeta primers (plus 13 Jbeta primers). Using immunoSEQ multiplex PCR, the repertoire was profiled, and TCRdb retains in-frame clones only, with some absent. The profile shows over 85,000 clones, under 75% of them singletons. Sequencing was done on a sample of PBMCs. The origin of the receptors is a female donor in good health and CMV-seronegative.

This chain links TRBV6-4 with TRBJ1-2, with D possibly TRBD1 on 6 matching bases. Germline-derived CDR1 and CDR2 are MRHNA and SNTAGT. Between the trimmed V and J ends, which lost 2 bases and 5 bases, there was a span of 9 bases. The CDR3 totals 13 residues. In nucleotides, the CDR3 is TGTGCCAGCAGTGACACAGGGACATATGGCTACACCTTC. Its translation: CASSDTGTYGYTF.

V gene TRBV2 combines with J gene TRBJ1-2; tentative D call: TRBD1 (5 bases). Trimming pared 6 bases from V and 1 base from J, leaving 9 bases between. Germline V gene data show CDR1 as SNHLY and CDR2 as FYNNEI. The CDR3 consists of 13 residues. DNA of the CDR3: TGTGCCAGCAGGTTACAGGATAACTATGGCTACACCTTC. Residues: CASRLQDNYGYTF.

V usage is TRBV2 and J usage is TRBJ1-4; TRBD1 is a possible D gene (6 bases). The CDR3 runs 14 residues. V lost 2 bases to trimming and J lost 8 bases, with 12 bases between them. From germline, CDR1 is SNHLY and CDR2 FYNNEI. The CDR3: CASSERGGREKLFF. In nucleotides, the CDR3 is TGTGCCAGCAGTGAAAGGGGGGGAAGGGAAAAACTGTTTTTT. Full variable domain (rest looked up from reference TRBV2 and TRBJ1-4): EPEVTQTPSHQVTQMGQEVILRCVPISNHLYFYWYRQILGQKVEFLVSFYNNEISEKSEIFDDQFSVERPDGSNFTLKIRSTKLEDSAMYFCASSERGGREKLFFGSGTQLSVL.

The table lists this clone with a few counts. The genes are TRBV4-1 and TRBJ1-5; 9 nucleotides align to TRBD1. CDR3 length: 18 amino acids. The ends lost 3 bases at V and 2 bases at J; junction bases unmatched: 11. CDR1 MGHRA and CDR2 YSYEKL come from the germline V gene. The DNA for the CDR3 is TGCGCCAGCAGCCAGGGGACAGGGAAGGTTGAAGGCAATCAGCCCCAGCATTTT. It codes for CASSQGTGKVEGNQPQHF.

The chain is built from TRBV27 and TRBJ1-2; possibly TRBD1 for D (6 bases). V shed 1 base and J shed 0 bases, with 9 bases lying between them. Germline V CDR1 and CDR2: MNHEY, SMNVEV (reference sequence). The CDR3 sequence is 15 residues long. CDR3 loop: CASSLYGGTNYGYTF. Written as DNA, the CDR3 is TGTGCCAGCAGTTTATATGGGGGCACTAACTATGGCTACACCTTC.

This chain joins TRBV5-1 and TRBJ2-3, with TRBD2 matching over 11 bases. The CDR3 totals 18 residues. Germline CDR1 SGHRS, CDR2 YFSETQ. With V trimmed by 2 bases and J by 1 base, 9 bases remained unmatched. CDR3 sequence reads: CASSFRLAGGVGTDTQYF. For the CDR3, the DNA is TGCGCCAGCAGCTTTAGGCTAGCGGGAGGTGTAGGCACAGATACGCAGTATTTT.

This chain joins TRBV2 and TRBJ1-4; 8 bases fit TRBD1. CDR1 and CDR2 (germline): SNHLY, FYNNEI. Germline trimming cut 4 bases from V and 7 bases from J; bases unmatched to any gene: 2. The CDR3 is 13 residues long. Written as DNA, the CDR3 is TGTGCCAGCAGTGGTACAGGGGGTGAAAAACTGTTTTTT. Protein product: CASSGTGGEKLFF.

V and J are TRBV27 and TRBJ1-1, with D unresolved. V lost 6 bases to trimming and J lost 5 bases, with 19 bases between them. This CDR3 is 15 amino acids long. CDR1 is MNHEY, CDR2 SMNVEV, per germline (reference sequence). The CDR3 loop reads CASSPSTEGRTEAFF. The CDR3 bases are TGTGCCAGCAGCCCGTCCACGGAGGGAAGAACTGAAGCTTTCTTT.

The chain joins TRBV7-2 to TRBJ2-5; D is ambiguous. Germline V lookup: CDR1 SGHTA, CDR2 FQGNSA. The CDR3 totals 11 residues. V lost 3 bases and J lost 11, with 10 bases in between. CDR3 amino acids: CASSFGSPQYF. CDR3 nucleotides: TGTGCCAGCAGCTTCGGGTCTCCTCAGTACTTC.

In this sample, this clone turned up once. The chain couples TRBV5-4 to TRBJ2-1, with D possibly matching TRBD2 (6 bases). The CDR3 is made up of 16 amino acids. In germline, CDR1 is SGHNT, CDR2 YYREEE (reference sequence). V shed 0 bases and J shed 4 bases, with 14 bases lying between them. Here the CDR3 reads CASSLDGGPVYNEQFF. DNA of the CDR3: TGTGCCAGCAGCTTGGACGGGGGACCAGTGTACAATGAGCAGTTCTTC.

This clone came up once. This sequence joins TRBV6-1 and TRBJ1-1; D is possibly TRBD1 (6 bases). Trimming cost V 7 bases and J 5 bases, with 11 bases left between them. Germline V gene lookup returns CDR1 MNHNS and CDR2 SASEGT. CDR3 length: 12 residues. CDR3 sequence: CASKGGSTEAFF. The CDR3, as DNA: TGTGCCAGCAAAGGGGGTTCTACTGAAGCTTTCTTT.

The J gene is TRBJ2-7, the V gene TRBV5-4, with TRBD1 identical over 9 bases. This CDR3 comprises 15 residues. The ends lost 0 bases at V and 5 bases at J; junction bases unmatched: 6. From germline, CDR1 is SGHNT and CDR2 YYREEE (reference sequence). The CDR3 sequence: CASSLEHRGLNEQYF. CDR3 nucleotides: TGTGCCAGCAGCTTGGAACACAGGGGGCTCAACGAGCAGTACTTC.

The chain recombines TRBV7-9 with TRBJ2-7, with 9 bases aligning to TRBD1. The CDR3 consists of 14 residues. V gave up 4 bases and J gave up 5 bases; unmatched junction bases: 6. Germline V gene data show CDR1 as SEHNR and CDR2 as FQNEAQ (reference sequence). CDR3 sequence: CASSYGQGIDEQYF. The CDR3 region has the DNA TGTGCCAGCAGCTATGGACAGGGGATCGACGAGCAGTACTTC.

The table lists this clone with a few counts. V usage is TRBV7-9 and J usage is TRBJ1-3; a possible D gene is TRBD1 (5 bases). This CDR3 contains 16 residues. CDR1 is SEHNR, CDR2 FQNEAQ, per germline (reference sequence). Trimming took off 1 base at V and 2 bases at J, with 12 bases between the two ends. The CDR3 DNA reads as TGTGCCAGCAGCTTAGGTCATGCGGGGGCTGGAAACACCATATATTTT. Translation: CASSLGHAGAGNTIYF.

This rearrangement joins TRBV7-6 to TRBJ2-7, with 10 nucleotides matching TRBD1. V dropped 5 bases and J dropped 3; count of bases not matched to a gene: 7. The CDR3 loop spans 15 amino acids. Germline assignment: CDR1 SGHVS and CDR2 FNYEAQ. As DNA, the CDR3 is TGTGCCAGCAGCCCCCTGACAGGGGGCAACTACGAGCAGTACTTC. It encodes CASSPLTGGNYEQYF.

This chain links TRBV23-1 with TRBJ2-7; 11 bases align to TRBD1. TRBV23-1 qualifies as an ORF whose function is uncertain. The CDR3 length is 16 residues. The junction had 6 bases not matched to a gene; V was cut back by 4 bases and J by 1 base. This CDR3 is CASSLSGTGGSYEQYF. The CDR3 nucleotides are TGCGCCAGCAGTCTCTCAGGGACAGGGGGATCCTACGAGCAGTACTTC.

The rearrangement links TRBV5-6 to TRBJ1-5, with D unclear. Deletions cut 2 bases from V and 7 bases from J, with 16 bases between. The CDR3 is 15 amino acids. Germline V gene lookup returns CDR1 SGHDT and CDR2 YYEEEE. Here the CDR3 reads CASSFGSRVGQPQHF. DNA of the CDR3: TGTGCCAGCAGCTTTGGGAGTCGGGTAGGACAGCCCCAGCATTTT.

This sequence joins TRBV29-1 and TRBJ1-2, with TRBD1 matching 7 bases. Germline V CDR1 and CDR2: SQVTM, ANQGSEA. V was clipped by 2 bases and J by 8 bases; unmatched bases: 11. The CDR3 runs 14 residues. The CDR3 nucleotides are TGCAGCGTTGAACCCAGACAGGGTTCGCGGGGCTACACCTTC. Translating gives CSVEPRQGSRGYTF.

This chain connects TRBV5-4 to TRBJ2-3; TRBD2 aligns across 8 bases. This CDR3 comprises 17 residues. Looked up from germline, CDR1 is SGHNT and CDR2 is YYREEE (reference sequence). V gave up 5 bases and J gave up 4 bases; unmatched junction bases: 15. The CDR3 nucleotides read TGTGCCAGCAGTTCTTCTAGCGGGTCGAAGGGCCCAGATACGCAGTATTTT. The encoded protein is CASSSSSGSKGPDTQYF.

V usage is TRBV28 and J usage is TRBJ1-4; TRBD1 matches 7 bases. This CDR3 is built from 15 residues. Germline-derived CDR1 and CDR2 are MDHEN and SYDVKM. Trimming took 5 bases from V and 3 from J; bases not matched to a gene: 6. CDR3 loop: CASSLTGLANEKLFF. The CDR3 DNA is TGTGCCAGCAGTCTGACAGGGTTGGCTAATGAAAAACTGTTTTTT.

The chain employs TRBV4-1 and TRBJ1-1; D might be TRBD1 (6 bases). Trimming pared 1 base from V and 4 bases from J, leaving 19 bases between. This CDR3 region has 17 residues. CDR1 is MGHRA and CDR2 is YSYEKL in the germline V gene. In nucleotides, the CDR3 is TGCGCCAGCAGCCAAGGGAAACAGGGATGGGGGAGCACTGAAGCTTTCTTT. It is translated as CASSQGKQGWGSTEAFF.

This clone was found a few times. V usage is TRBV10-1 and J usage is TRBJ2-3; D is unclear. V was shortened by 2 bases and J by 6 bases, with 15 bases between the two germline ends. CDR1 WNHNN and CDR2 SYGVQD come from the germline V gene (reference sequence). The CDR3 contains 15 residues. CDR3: CASSEVNSPLDTQYF. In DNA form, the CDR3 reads TGCGCCAGCAGTGAGGTGAATAGCCCCTTGGATACGCAGTATTTT.

The CDR3 bases are TGCAGCGGCTGGACAGCGATGAACACTGAAGCTTTCTTT. Translated: CSGWTAMNTEAFF. This rearrangement joins TRBV29-1 to TRBJ1-1, with D possibly TRBD1 on 6 matching bases. This CDR3 spans 13 amino acids. With 7 bases removed from V and 0 bases from J, the gap between germline ends came to 12 bases. Germline lookup yields CDR1 SQVTM and CDR2 ANQGSEA.

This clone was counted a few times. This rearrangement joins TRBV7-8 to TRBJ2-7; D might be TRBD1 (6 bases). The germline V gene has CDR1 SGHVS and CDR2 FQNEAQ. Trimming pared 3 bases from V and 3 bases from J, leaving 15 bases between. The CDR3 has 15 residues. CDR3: CASSFETGVSYEQYF. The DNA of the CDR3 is TGTGCCAGCAGCTTTGAGACAGGAGTAAGCTACGAGCAGTACTTC.

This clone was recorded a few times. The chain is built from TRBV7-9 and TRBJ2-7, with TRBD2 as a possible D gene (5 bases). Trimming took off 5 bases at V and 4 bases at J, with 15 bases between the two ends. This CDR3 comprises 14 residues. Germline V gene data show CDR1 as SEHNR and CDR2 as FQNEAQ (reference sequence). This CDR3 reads CASSHDGQRYEQYF. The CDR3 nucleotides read TGTGCCAGCAGCCATGACGGTCAGCGGTACGAGCAGTACTTC.

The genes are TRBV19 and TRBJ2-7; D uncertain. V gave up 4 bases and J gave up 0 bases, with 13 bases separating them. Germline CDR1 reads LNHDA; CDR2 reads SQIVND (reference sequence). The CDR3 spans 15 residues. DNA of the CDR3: TGTGCCAGTAGTAAGCTCCCAACCAACTCCTACGAGCAGTACTTC. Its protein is CASSKLPTNSYEQYF.